The 17 T cell receptor beta chains presented below share a single source sample, sequenced in a study of blood T cell repertoires in COVID-19. Data came from immunoSEQ multiplex PCR; TCRdb stores just in-frame clones and leaves some out. The sample holds 50,000 to 80,000 clones, 84% seen once. The sequenced sample was peripheral blood. The receptor set was obtained from a woman in her sixties or seventies with acute or convalescent COVID-19.

This clone has a single count. This chain uses TRBV19 with TRBJ2-1; 7 bases match TRBD2. The germline gives CDR1 LNHDA, CDR2 SQIVND (reference sequence). There are 13 residues in the CDR3. V shed 1 base, J shed 7 bases, and the junction held 1 base outside the gene matches. The CDR3 sequence: CASSIGEGNEQFF. CDR3 in DNA: TGTGCCAGTAGTATAGGGGAGGGGAATGAGCAGTTCTTC.

This clone was found a few times. This chain joins TRBV5-5 and TRBJ2-7; 8 bases agree with TRBD2. Unmatched junction bases numbered 16, after V lost 7 bases and J lost 10 bases. Germline V CDR1 and CDR2: SGHKS, YYEKEE (reference sequence). This CDR3 region has 14 residues. The CDR3: CASDKVSGDYGQYF. CDR3 nucleotide sequence: TGTGCCAGCGATAAGGTTAGCGGGGACTACGGCCAGTACTTC. The complete variable domain, with remaining parts taken from reference TRBV5-5 and TRBJ2-7, reads DAGVTQSPTHLIKTRGQQVTLRCSPISGHKSVSWYQQVLGQGPQFIFQYYEKEERGRGNFPDRFSARQFPNYSSELNVNALLLGDSALYLCASDKVSGDYGQYFGPGTRLTVT.

The chain recombines TRBV5-1 with TRBJ2-1; 12 bases are a match to TRBD1. Germline V gives CDR1 SGHRS, CDR2 YFSETQ. The CDR3 sequence is 15 residues long. The trim removed 4 bases at V and 8 bases at J, leaving 7 bases unmatched. The CDR3, as DNA: TGCGCCAGCAGCCAGGGACAGGGGGCGAGGTATGAGCAGTTCTTC. Translating gives CASSQGQGARYEQFF.

This chain uses TRBV19 with TRBJ1-1; the D gene is possibly TRBD1 (5 bases). The CDR3 runs 14 residues. CDR1 and CDR2 from the germline V gene are LNHDA and SQIVND (reference sequence). Trimming cost V 7 bases and J 0 bases, with 12 bases left between them. CDR3 residues: CASTVGLLNTEAFF. The DNA for the CDR3 is TGTGCCAGTACCGTGGGACTACTGAACACTGAAGCTTTCTTT.

J is TRBJ2-5 and V is TRBV5-5; 8 bases map to TRBD2. The CDR3 runs 14 residues. Germline lookup yields CDR1 SGHKS and CDR2 YYEKEE (reference sequence). With 3 bases clipped from V and 4 bases from J, the junction kept 5 bases outside the gene matches. The CDR3 DNA reads as TGTGCCAGCAGCTCCGGACTAGCCGTAGAGACCCAGTACTTC. It encodes CASSSGLAVETQYF.

The gene calls are TRBV5-1 and TRBJ2-3; 8 bases map to TRBD1. The length of the CDR3 is 14 residues. CDR1 and CDR2 (germline): SGHRS, YFSETQ. The V gene end was trimmed by 4 bases and the J gene end by 5 bases; junction bases not matched to a gene: 6. The CDR3 loop reads CASSLGQGGDTQYF. The CDR3 DNA is TGCGCCAGCAGCCTAGGACAGGGTGGAGATACGCAGTATTTT.

The rearrangement joins TRBV9 to TRBJ1-3; D perhaps matches TRBD1 (5 bases). Trimming stripped 4 bases from V and 4 bases from J, with 21 bases between. The CDR3 loop spans 17 amino acids. Germline V gives CDR1 SGDLS, CDR2 YYNGEE. In nucleotides, the CDR3 is TGTGCCAGCAGCCCAAGAGACAGCCTCCAACCCGGAAACACCATATATTTT. Residues: CASSPRDSLQPGNTIYF.

The rearrangement joins TRBV5-1 to TRBJ1-1, with TRBD1 matching 8 bases. J lost 3 bases, V lost 3 bases, and 4 bases had no gene match. CDR1 is SGHRS, CDR2 YFSETQ, per germline. This CDR3 is 14 amino acids long. CDR3 sequence (DNA): TGCGCCAGCAGCTGGACAGGGTCAGACACTGAAGCTTTCTTT. As protein: CASSWTGSDTEAFF.

This sequence joins TRBV30 and TRBJ1-2; the D is unclear. Germline-derived CDR1 and CDR2 are GTSNPN and SVGIG (reference sequence). Deletions cut 5 bases from V and 6 bases from J, with 16 bases between. The CDR3 runs 13 residues. CDR3: CAWEATSGHGYTF. CDR3 DNA sequence: TGTGCCTGGGAAGCAACCTCAGGCCATGGCTACACCTTC.

V and J are TRBV30 and TRBJ1-1, with D unclear. CDR1 and CDR2 from the germline V gene are GTSNPN and SVGIG (reference sequence). Trimming cost V 0 bases and J 4 bases, with 15 bases left between them. CDR3 size: 15 residues. CDR3 loop: CAWSVLGRGGTEAFF. The CDR3 region has the DNA TGTGCCTGGAGTGTACTAGGCCGCGGCGGCACTGAAGCTTTCTTT.

The chain combines TRBV2 with TRBJ2-7; 9 nucleotides agree with TRBD2. From germline, CDR1 is SNHLY and CDR2 FYNNEI. The CDR3 runs 14 residues. With 2 bases clipped from V and 4 bases from J, the junction kept 3 bases outside the gene matches. The CDR3 DNA reads TGTGCCAGCAGTGAACTAGCGGGGAATTACGAGCAGTACTTC. It is translated as CASSELAGNYEQYF.

The count of this clone is one. The chain combines TRBV30 with TRBJ1-1; TRBD1 is a possible D gene (5 bases). With 1 base removed from V and 1 base from J, the gap between germline ends came to 10 bases. The CDR3 extends over 14 amino acids. The germline V gene encodes CDR1 GTSNPN and CDR2 SVGIG (reference sequence). The CDR3 loop reads CAWSGQFQNTEAFF. The CDR3 nucleotides are TGTGCCTGGAGTGGACAGTTTCAGAACACTGAAGCTTTCTTT.

V and J are TRBV28 and TRBJ1-2; D is undetermined. The CDR3 totals 12 residues. Germline V gene data show CDR1 as MDHEN and CDR2 as SYDVKM. Trimming left V 7 bases short and J 4 bases short, with 10 bases between. In DNA form, the CDR3 reads TGTGCCAGCAACGACAACCTCTATGGCTACACCTTC. The encoded protein is CASNDNLYGYTF.

The chain uses TRBV5-1 and TRBJ1-4, with no clear D. Germline lookup yields CDR1 SGHRS and CDR2 YFSETQ. This CDR3 has 15 residues. Trimming took 2 bases from V and 0 from J, leaving 8 bases between them. CDR3 region: CASSLSVATNEKLFF. The CDR3 DNA reads TGCGCCAGCAGCTTAAGCGTTGCAACTAATGAAAAACTGTTTTTT.

Here the CDR3 DNA reads TGTGCCAGCAGCACCACTCTTGGCTACACCTTC. Protein sequence: CASSTTLGYTF. The V call is TRBV6-5, the J call TRBJ1-2; no clear D gene. The V gene lost 6 bases and the J gene lost 7 bases, with 9 bases spanning the gap. This CDR3 contains 11 residues. From germline, CDR1 is MNHEY and CDR2 SVGAGI.

This rearrangement joins TRBV5-4 to TRBJ2-5; 7 positions agree with TRBD1. The CDR3 runs 16 residues. V dropped 7 bases and J dropped 1; count of bases not matched to a gene: 13. The germline V gene has CDR1 SGHNT and CDR2 YYREEE (reference sequence). CDR3 DNA: TGTGCCAGCGGGGCTGGCGGAGAGGGGGCCCAAGAGACCCAGTACTTC. Translating it yields CASGAGGEGAQETQYF.

This clone was seen only once. The V call is TRBV7-7, the J call TRBJ2-3; 8 bases are a match to TRBD2. Germline V CDR1 and CDR2: SSHAT, FNYEAQ (reference sequence). The CDR3 sequence is 15 residues long. Germline trimming cut 3 bases from V and 6 bases from J; bases unmatched to any gene: 8. This chain's CDR3 is CASSFGRGETDTQYF. CDR3 coding DNA: TGTGCCAGCAGCTTTGGGCGGGGGGAGACTGATACGCAGTATTTT.